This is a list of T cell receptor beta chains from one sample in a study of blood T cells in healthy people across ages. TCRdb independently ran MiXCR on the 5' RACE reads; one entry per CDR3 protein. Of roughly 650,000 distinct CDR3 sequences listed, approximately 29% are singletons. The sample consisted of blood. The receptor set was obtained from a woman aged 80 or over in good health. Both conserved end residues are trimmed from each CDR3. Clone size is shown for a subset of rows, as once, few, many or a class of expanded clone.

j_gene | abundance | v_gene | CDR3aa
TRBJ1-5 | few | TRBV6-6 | ASSYGTLDQPQH
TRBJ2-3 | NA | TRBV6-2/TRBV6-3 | ASSYEGQGGTDTQY
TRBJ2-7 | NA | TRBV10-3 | VISDTPAYEQY
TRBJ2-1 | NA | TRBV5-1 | ASSPGQLQWTYNEQF
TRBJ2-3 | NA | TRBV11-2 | ASSLGLRGRTDTQY
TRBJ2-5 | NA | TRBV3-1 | ASSRGLAGPREGQY
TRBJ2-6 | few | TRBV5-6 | ASSLNGNSGANVLT
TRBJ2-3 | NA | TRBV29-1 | SVVVDLSTDTQY
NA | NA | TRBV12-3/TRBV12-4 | ASMGDRGVYEQY
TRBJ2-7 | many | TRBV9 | ASSEGWGSSYEQY
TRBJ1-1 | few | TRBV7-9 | ASRPRTVNTEAF
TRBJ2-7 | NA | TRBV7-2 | ASSLTPSPGLSYEQY
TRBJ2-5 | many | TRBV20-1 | SALSLGGNIGETQY
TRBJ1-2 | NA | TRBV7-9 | ASSSRQGIYGYT
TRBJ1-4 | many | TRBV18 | ASSPDRAREKLF
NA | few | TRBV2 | ASSRDRQFGEQY
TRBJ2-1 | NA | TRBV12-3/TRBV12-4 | ASSQDFNEQF
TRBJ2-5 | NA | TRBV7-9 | ASSLRLAGEQY
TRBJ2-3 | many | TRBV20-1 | SLTPLLPDTQY
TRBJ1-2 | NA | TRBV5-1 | ASSLSEGTQGGYGYT
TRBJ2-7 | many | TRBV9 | ASSPRVLNGEQY
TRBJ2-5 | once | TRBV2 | ASSEIRLEQY
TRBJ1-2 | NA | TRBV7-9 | ASSWTGGVGNYGYT
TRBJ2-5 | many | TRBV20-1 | SASPGQGLETQY
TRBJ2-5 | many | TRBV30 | AWSVPDRGETQY
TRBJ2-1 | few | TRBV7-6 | ASSLVARGLDNEQF
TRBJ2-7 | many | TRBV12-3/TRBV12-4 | ASSLGGGGKNEQY